A single sample is the source of the 8 T cell receptor beta chains below, sequenced in a study of T-cell memory formation after mild COVID-19. TCRdb processed the 5' RACE reads anew with MiXCR; each CDR3 protein has one entry. The table includes around 510,000 distinct CDR3 sequences, less than 25% detected once. Sequenced material: PBMCs or a T cell subset sorted from them (not recorded which). The receptors here all came from an adult woman who had mild COVID-19 (a few samples of this study predate the infection). Cell type and time point are not known.

This rearrangement joins TRBV7-6 to TRBJ2-7; D may be TRBD2 (5 bases). From germline, CDR1 is SGHVS and CDR2 FNYEAQ. Trimming left V 2 bases short and J 3 bases short, with 14 bases between. The CDR3 is 15 residues long. The CDR3 DNA reads as TGTGCCAGCAGCTTAAACGCTGGAGGACTCTACGAGCAGTACTTC. Its protein is CASSLNAGGLYEQYF.

This sequence joins TRBV15 and TRBJ1-1; D is unresolved. This CDR3 has 13 amino acids. In germline, CDR1 is LNHNV, CDR2 YYDKDF (reference sequence). V dropped 6 bases and J dropped 0 bases, with 8 bases sitting between them. In nucleotides, the CDR3 is TGTGCCACCAGTTCCCAGATGAACACTGAAGCTTTCTTT. Its translation is CATSSQMNTEAFF.

This clonotype was seen only a few times. The V gene is TRBV6-2 or TRBV6-3, the J gene TRBJ1-1; D is unclear. The ends were cut back, 8 bases at V and 4 bases at J, with 8 bases in the middle. Germline V gene data show CDR1 as MNHEY and CDR2 as SVGEGT. CDR3 length equals 11 residues. The CDR3 nucleotides read TGTGCCAGCGAAATGGGCACTGAAGCTTTCTTT. This translates into CASEMGTEAFF.

The CDR3 sequence is CSARDQSGSGYEQYF. As DNA, the CDR3 is TGCAGTGCTAGAGATCAGTCTGGCTCTGGGTACGAGCAGTACTTC. This rearrangement joins TRBV20-1 to TRBJ2-7; no clear D. Trimming left V 0 bases short and J 4 bases short, with 16 bases between. The V gene's germline CDR1 is DFQATT and CDR2 SNEGSKA (reference sequence). The CDR3 runs to 15 residues.

CDR3 DNA: TGTGCCAGCAGCTTGGCACGCTCTAGGAGTGAGCAGTTCTTC. This encodes CASSLARSRSEQFF. The chain couples TRBV7-8 to TRBJ2-1; D is unclear. CDR1 is SGHVS and CDR2 is FQNEAQ in the germline V gene. Trimming shortened V by 3 bases and J by 9 bases, and 15 bases separated the two germline ends. This CDR3 has 14 residues.

V usage is TRBV12-3 or TRBV12-4 and J usage is TRBJ2-1; D possibly corresponds to TRBD1 (6 bases). This CDR3 is built from 15 residues. V was trimmed by 6 bases and J by 5 bases, leaving 17 bases between them. CDR3 nucleotides: TGTGCCAGCAGCGTGCGAGGGGGAGCTCACAATGAGCAGTTCTTC. Protein product: CASSVRGGAHNEQFF.

The chain couples TRBV30 to TRBJ2-6; D is unresolved. Germline values: CDR1 GTSNPN, CDR2 SVGIG (reference sequence). CDR3 length: 13 residues. With 4 bases removed from V and 2 bases from J, the gap between germline ends came to 6 bases. This chain's CDR3 is CAWNPTGANVLTF. Here the CDR3 DNA reads TGTGCCTGGAACCCGACTGGGGCCAACGTCCTGACTTTC.

In its sample, this clonotype was seen a few times. The gene calls are TRBV20-1 and TRBJ2-7, with D maybe TRBD2 (6 bases). Germline loops: CDR1 DFQATT, CDR2 SNEGSKA (reference sequence). This CDR3 is 11 amino acids long. V was clipped by 5 bases and J by 7 bases, with 12 bases between them. As DNA, the CDR3 is TGCAGTGCTGGGCTAGCGAAGGAGCAGTACTTC. Amino acid sequence: CSAGLAKEQYF.